This T cell receptor (beta chain) is from a study of blood T cell repertoires in COVID-19. Study at large: Some COVID-19 samples were acute and others convalescent; all came from the United States, Italy and Spain. T cells, B-cell-depleted T cells, or PBMCs provided the cDNA or gDNA that served as material.

Authors' processing steps: By means of reference gene primer amplification, nucleated cell counts were estimated. This table comes from immunoSEQ multiplex PCR, and its TCRdb copy is limited to in-frame clones, with some not included. The V and J calls and clone size were taken over from that table, and D and trimming were inferred from the DNA. The table records a few hundred thousand clones, approximately 82% of them present only once. The germline V and J ends were trimmed by 0 bases and 0 bases, with 7 bases remaining between them. CDR3 length equals 15 residues. The germline V gene encodes CDR1 ENHRY and CDR2 SYGVKD.

This sequence originates from a woman in her 40s who had recovered from COVID-19. The genes are TRBV10-3 and TRBJ2-3; the D is unclear. Sequenced input: peripheral blood. Here the CDR3 reads CAISESADSTDTQYF. Here the CDR3 DNA reads TGTGCCATCAGTGAGTCGGCGGATAGCACAGATACGCAGTATTTT.